These T cell receptor beta chains were read from a single sample in a study of blood T cell repertoires in COVID-19. Generated by immunoSEQ multiplex PCR, the TCRdb table keeps only in-frame clones and is missing some. The sample holds 150,000 to 200,000 clones, 84% seen once. Input material: peripheral blood. These TCRs come from a woman between 65 and 79 years old with COVID-19, enrolled during active disease. The CDR3 runs from the conserved cysteine through the conserved F or W. Fields, in order: D gene, J gene, clone size, V gene, CDR3 protein, CDR3 DNA. D genes are given only for firm matches. Only some rows state a clone size, as once, few, many or a class for expanded clones.

.,TRBJ2-4,.,TRBV19,CASSIGEIQYF,TGTGCCAGTAGTATAGGAGAGATTCAGTACTTC
.,TRBJ2-3,.,TRBV7-8,CASSLRPSRKGADTQYF,TGTGCCAGCAGCTTAAGGCCTAGCCGTAAGGGCGCAGATACGCAGTATTTT
TRBD1,TRBJ2-5,.,TRBV28,CASRNLGTGGRTQYF,TGTGCCAGCCGGAACCTCGGGACAGGGGGGCGGACCCAGTACTTC
.,TRBJ2-1,.,TRBV5-6,CASSLDIGEAYNEQFF,TGTGCCAGCAGCTTGGATATAGGGGAGGCCTACAATGAGCAGTTCTTC
.,TRBJ2-3,.,TRBV5-1,CASSLGPGREDTQYF,TGCGCCAGCAGCTTGGGGCCAGGGCGGGAAGATACGCAGTATTTT
TRBD1,TRBJ1-4,.,TRBV24-1,CATSDWDRGIEKLFF,TGTGCCACCAGTGATTGGGACAGGGGAATTGAAAAACTGTTTTTT
TRBD1,TRBJ1-6,.,TRBV15,CATSREVKGQSSYNSPLHF,TGTGCCACCAGCAGAGAAGTTAAGGGACAGAGCTCCTATAATTCACCCCTCCACTTT
TRBD1,TRBJ2-4,.,TRBV19,CASSIDSGGRIKNIQYF,TGTGCCAGTAGTATAGATTCAGGGGGCCGTATCAAAAACATTCAGTACTTC
.,TRBJ2-7,.,TRBV29-1,CSVAGHTYEQYF,TGCAGCGTTGCGGGACATACCTACGAGCAGTACTTC
TRBD2,TRBJ2-5,.,TRBV7-6,CASSTLTSGQETQYF,TGTGCCAGCAGCACCCTGACTAGCGGCCAAGAGACCCAGTACTTC
.,TRBJ2-3,.,TRBV28,CASSLLFGTQYF,TGTGCCAGCAGTCTCCTCTTTGGCACGCAGTATTTT
.,TRBJ2-3,.,TRBV2,CASTPGDTQYF,TGTGCCAGCACGCCCGGGGATACGCAGTATTTT
.,TRBJ2-2,.,TRBV11-2,CASSLGGQSGELFF,TGTGCCAGCAGCTTAGGGGGGCAGTCCGGGGAGCTGTTTTTT
.,TRBJ2-2,.,TRBV9,CASSAEAVGELFF,TGTGCCAGCAGTGCGGAGGCGGTCGGGGAGCTGTTTTTT
.,TRBJ1-1,few,TRBV7-9,CASSLVQGLAFF,TGTGCCAGCAGCTTAGTTCAGGGGTTAGCTTTCTTT
TRBD1,TRBJ1-2,.,TRBV2,CASSESTGLFGYTF,TGTGCCAGCAGTGAATCGACAGGGCTGTTCGGCTACACCTTC
TRBD1,TRBJ1-6,.,TRBV27,CASSLPPGTGLSPLHF,TGTGCCAGCAGTTTACCCCCGGGGACAGGGCTTTCACCCCTCCACTTT
TRBD2,TRBJ2-1,.,TRBV7-9,CASSQSLADYNEQFF,TGTGCCAGCAGCCAATCGCTAGCGGATTACAATGAGCAGTTCTTC
.,TRBJ1-2,.,TRBV10-3,CAISDPGGNNYGYTF,TGTGCCATCAGTGACCCCGGGGGGAATAACTATGGCTACACCTTC
TRBD2,TRBJ2-6,.,TRBV28,CASTVGGSSGANVLTF,TGTGCCAGCACGGTGGGAGGGTCCTCTGGGGCCAACGTCCTGACTTTC
TRBD1,TRBJ1-2,.,TRBV28,CASSLGQGNGYTF,TGTGCCAGCAGCCTGGGACAGGGTAATGGCTACACCTTC
.,TRBJ1-2,.,TRBV3-1/TRBV3-2,CASSPLSGPYGYTF,TGTGCCAGCAGCCCCCTTAGCGGCCCCTATGGCTACACCTTC
TRBD2,TRBJ2-5,.,TRBV5-1,CASSRSRGAGEETQYF,TGCGCCAGCAGCCGAAGTCGTGGAGCGGGGGAAGAGACCCAGTACTTC
TRBD1,TRBJ1-4,.,TRBV7-9,CASSPGQGSGEKLFF,TGTGCCAGCAGTCCGGGACAGGGGAGCGGCGAAAAACTGTTTTTT
TRBD1,TRBJ2-7,.,TRBV30,CAWSDLGQAAYEQYF,TGTGCCTGGAGTGACCTTGGACAGGCTGCCTACGAGCAGTACTTC
.,TRBJ1-6,few,TRBV6-5,CASSPDSSPLHF,TGTGCCAGCAGTCCCGACTCTTCACCCCTCCACTTT
TRBD1,TRBJ2-1,.,TRBV30,CAWSVWQGARLTEQFF,TGTGCCTGGAGTGTGTGGCAGGGGGCGCGATTGACTGAGCAGTTCTTC
.,TRBJ2-1,.,TRBV28,CASSESGSFYNEQFF,TGTGCCAGCAGTGAAAGCGGGTCCTTCTACAATGAGCAGTTCTTC
TRBD2,TRBJ2-3,.,TRBV30,CAWSVQTSRTDTQYF,TGTGCCTGGAGTGTACAGACTAGCCGCACAGATACGCAGTATTTT
.,TRBJ2-4,.,TRBV30,CASTRREQNIQYF,TGTGCCTCCACCCGCAGGGAACAAAACATTCAGTACTTC
.,TRBJ1-4,.,TRBV6-5,CASSLGRANEKLFF,TGTGCCAGCAGTTTAGGGCGGGCTAATGAAAAACTGTTTTTT
.,TRBJ1-1,.,TRBV28,CASSSKPGAFF,TGTGCCAGCAGTTCGAAACCCGGAGCTTTCTTT
.,TRBJ2-3,.,TRBV7-9,CASSSQGAADTQYF,TGTGCCAGCAGCTCACAGGGAGCAGCAGATACGCAGTATTTT
TRBD1,TRBJ1-2,.,TRBV28,CASRGTVGDRGWKGYTF,TGTGCCAGCAGAGGGACCGTGGGGGACAGGGGGTGGAAGGGCTACACCTTC
.,TRBJ1-1,.,TRBV7-2,CASSSPQGTEAFF,TGTGCCAGCAGCTCGCCTCAGGGGACTGAAGCTTTCTTT
.,TRBJ1-1,.,TRBV5-1,CASSHYRQGDTEAFF,TGCGCCAGCAGCCATTACAGGCAAGGGGACACTGAAGCTTTCTTT
.,TRBJ1-2,.,TRBV6-1,CASSERQDPGYTF,TGTGCCAGCAGTGAAAGACAGGACCCTGGCTACACCTTC
TRBD1,TRBJ1-1,.,TRBV28,CASRDRGRGAFF,TGTGCCAGCCGAGACAGGGGGCGAGGGGCTTTCTTT
TRBD1,TRBJ2-7,.,TRBV28,CASVGQPYEQYF,TGTGCCAGCGTGGGACAGCCTTACGAGCAGTACTTC
TRBD1,TRBJ2-3,.,TRBV9,CASSGLKPGQAADTQYF,TGTGCCAGCAGCGGACTTAAACCGGGACAGGCCGCAGATACGCAGTATTTT
TRBD2,TRBJ2-3,.,TRBV7-8,CASSLTAGVSDTQYF,TGTGCCAGCAGCTTAACAGCGGGGGTGTCAGATACGCAGTATTTT
.,TRBJ1-4,.,TRBV2,CASKGDSYNEKLFF,TGTGCCAGCAAGGGCGACAGCTATAATGAAAAACTGTTTTTT
TRBD1,TRBJ2-1,.,TRBV5-1,CASFLRQGATEQFF,TGCGCCAGTTTTCTTCGACAGGGGGCGACTGAGCAGTTCTTC
.,TRBJ2-2,.,TRBV18,CASSPGGAVTGELFF,TGTGCCAGCTCACCTGGGGGCGCAGTCACCGGGGAGCTGTTTTTT
.,TRBJ1-5,.,TRBV28,CASSHDSLNQPQHF,TGTGCCAGCAGTCATGACAGCCTTAATCAGCCCCAGCATTTT
TRBD2,TRBJ2-2,.,TRBV27,CASSLAGGFTGELFF,TGTGCCAGCAGTTTGGCGGGAGGGTTTACCGGGGAGCTGTTTTTT
.,TRBJ1-6,.,TRBV30,CAWSRDDQNSPLHF,TGTGCCTGGAGCAGGGATGATCAGAATTCACCCCTCCACTTT
.,TRBJ2-3,.,TRBV24-1,CATSDLGTGDTDTQYF,TGTGCCACCAGTGATTTGGGGACGGGGGATACAGATACGCAGTATTTT
.,TRBJ1-3,.,TRBV7-2,CASSPQGPRRGNTIYF,TGTGCCAGCAGCCCACAGGGTCCTCGTAGGGGAAACACCATATATTTT
.,TRBJ1-1,.,TRBV7-3,CASSLTFGVANTEAFF,TGTGCCAGCAGCTTAACGTTCGGAGTGGCGAACACTGAAGCTTTCTTT
.,TRBJ2-5,.,TRBV11-1,CASSLELQTQYF,TGTGCCAGCAGCTTGGAACTACAGACCCAGTACTTC
TRBD2,TRBJ2-2,.,TRBV6-4,CASRAISSGANTGELFF,TGTGCCAGCAGAGCGATATCTAGCGGGGCCAACACCGGGGAGCTGTTTTTT
TRBD2,TRBJ2-2,.,TRBV10-2,CASSEIAGYTGELFF,TGCGCCAGCAGTGAGATAGCGGGGTACACCGGGGAGCTGTTTTTT
.,TRBJ1-1,.,TRBV5-5,CASSPWGGTEAFF,TGTGCCAGCAGCCCTTGGGGCGGCACTGAAGCTTTCTTT